This T cell receptor (beta chain) is from a study of Ad26.COV2.S vaccination and SARS-CoV-2 variants. Study as a whole: Participant was drawn from the COV1001 Ad26.COV2.S trial arm. Participants got Ad26.COV2.S intramuscularly, once or twice 56 days apart. Overall study results and limits: In vaccinated individuals, spike-specific CD8+ and CD4+ T cell responses reportedly displayed substantial breadth.

TCRdb's copy holds only in-frame clones and misses some; the assay was immunoSEQ multiplex PCR. The sample includes around 450,000 clones, nearly 90% seen only once; the top ten take around 2.5%. The germline gives CDR1 GTSNPN, CDR2 SVGIG (reference sequence). This CDR3 is built from 16 residues. Trimming at V came to 0 bases and at J to 2 bases, leaving 9 bases not matched to a gene. For this clone: The target antigen is unknown.

Treatment meaning: around 19 received Ad26.COV2.S at low or high dose, single or two shots; five or six received placebo; per-sample allocation not given. Following the first vaccine or placebo injection, samples were taken on day 63. The receptor was isolated from a person aged 18-65 years who received the Ad26.COV2.S COVID-19 vaccine or a placebo. The chain links TRBV30 to TRBJ1-2, with TRBD1 matching 7 bases. Material: peripheral blood, obtained in a trial of Ad26.COV2.S vaccine versus placebo. The CDR3 coding sequence is TGTGCCTGGAGTGTACAGGGGTTCCGACGGAACTATGGCTACACCTTC. It encodes CAWSVQGFRRNYGYTF.